The entry below describes one T cell receptor (beta chain). The target of this receptor is not known. The record has no base qualities; no much larger clone is one base away. The cohort comprised 666 healthy bone marrow donors. All cohort members were sampled while nominally healthy, although unrecorded immune exposures were likely present. The donor was CMV seropositive and belonged to the group of over 250 seropositive cohort members. Every donor gave a peripheral blood sample, and the peripheral blood mononuclear cells from that sample were used for TCR beta sequencing. The Qiagen DNeasy Blood Extraction Kit was used to extract genomic DNA from the blood cell samples. CDR1 and CDR2, per the germline V gene (reference sequence), are LNHNV and YYDKDF. Deletion took 0 bases off V and 3 bases off J, with a span of 12 bases between the germline ends. There are 15 amino acids in the CDR3, from cysteine to phenylalanine inclusive. Only CDR3 DNA remains: 45 bases, in frame from the first base.

This record comes from a study of cytomegalovirus exposure and HLA in healthy donors (dated by TCRdb to the late 2010s). Regarding the study in general: An earlier analysis of some 600 of the donors reported approximately 300 Gb of sequence data and 90 million to 120 million unique TCR beta sequences obtained from about 179 million T cells. Rather than using new phenotypic data, the later analysis identified candidate immune exposures from TCR beta sequences and from how often those sequences occurred across donors. Typing coverage differed by locus: A, B, C, DRB1 and DQB1 were typed in roughly 620-630 donors, DQA1 in 500 to 550, DPA1 in some 570, and DPB1 in approximately 450. The study used immunosequencing to profile the T cell repertoires of under 700 subjects and linked those repertoires to cytomegalovirus serostatus. An early release that covered roughly 600 HLA-typed donors contained approximately 290 gigabases of sequencing data and 80 million or so unique TCR sequences. To predict cytomegalovirus infection status, the study brought together high-throughput TCR immunosequencing, statistical association of individual TCRs with disease status, and machine learning. The study was designed to test whether signatures of past pathogen exposure could be identified by cataloging public T cell receptors. Among roughly 400 genotyped donors of the cohort, an average of around 240,000 unique TCR beta nucleotide sequences were sequenced per donor, approximately 20% of them non-productive. A later genetic analysis took genome-wide SNP genotypes for about 55% of the 666 donors and used that subset as a discovery cohort. Donor age, sex, ethnicity and CMV serostatus were collected together with the repertoire data. A separate validation cohort of approximately 120 different subjects was used in addition to the 666-subject first cohort. Every repertoire in the discovery cohort had been generated on one and the same sequencing platform. In a later analysis, previously published TCR beta repertoires from 550 to 750 donors were re-analyzed and high-resolution HLA genotyping was added so that TCR occurrence patterns could be studied. Four to six DR-DQ haplotypes were handled as single units for association and clustering, since linkage in the cohort was strong. An earlier analysis of 587 of the donors used high-throughput TCR beta sequencing to judge whether each TCR beta V gene segment behaved as functional or pseudogenic. Among the roughly 400 genotyped donors, 75% to 90% belonged to the genetic ancestry cluster associated with self-reported Caucasian donors. HLA typing covered class I and class II loci at four-digit resolution.

Library construction relied on the immunoSEQ multiplex PCR assay. A mixture of 60 forward primers for TCR Vbeta segments and 13 reverse primers for TCR Jbeta segments was used in the multiplex PCR. The CDR3 region of rearranged TCR beta genes was amplified from genomic DNA with a multiplex PCR assay. Amplified TCR beta libraries were sequenced as 87-base-pair reads on the Illumina HiSeq System. Under the source paper's analysis protocol: A later analysis tallied tens of millions of unique TCR beta chains across the 666 repertoires, and around 10 million of those chains were shared by two or more donors. A nearest-neighbor algorithm error-corrected the raw reads and collapsed the reads into unique sequences, merging closely related sequences to remove PCR and sequencing errors. Alignment of CDR3 sequences to IMGT reference sequences was used to assign V, D and J gene segments. For a sequence to be retained, at least a six-nucleotide match to both a V gene segment and a J gene segment was required. Rearrangements were classified as productive when the CDR3 lacked stop codons and remained in frame with V and J, and all other rearrangements were classified as non-productive. Following IMGT convention, CDR3 was defined as the stretch from the second conserved V-encoded cysteine to the conserved J-encoded phenylalanine. In an earlier analysis of some 550 of the donors, sequences lacking an unambiguous match to a single V gene segment were excluded. An earlier analysis of around 600 of the donors classified V segments as functional when productive rearrangements were above 56.7% and as segregating when the standard deviation between donors was above 5%. To diagnose cytomegalovirus status from the catalog of TCR beta chain sequences, a statistical classification framework was built. V and J gene assignment, in a later analysis, came from comparing TCR nucleotide sequences with IMGT/GENE-DB human TR gene sequences. A later analysis assigned CDR3 sequences and most-parsimonious VDJ recombination scenarios with the TCRdist pipeline. A later analysis defined each TCR beta chain by its CDR3 amino acid sequence plus V-gene family, and excluded reads lacking a unique V-gene family. As a way to deal with suspected cross-contamination and a sequencing artifact, a later analysis dropped 592 nucleotide sequences that were highly shared and had low generation probability. A later analysis calculated a clonal expansion index for each public chain from normalized within-repertoire ranks of inferred template counts. In a later analysis, generation probabilities were computed with a VDJ recombination model fitted to out-of-frame rearrangements, and the resulting probabilities were checked against IGoR. A later analysis scored TCR-TCR, TCR-HLA and TCR-CMV co-occurrence with hypergeometric tests, applying a repertoire-size bias correction to TCR pairs. In a later analysis, false discovery rates were estimated by permuting HLA or CMV assignments 20 times. A later analysis grouped co-occurring TCRs with DBSCAN, adding TCRdist sequence similarity when clustering within HLA-allele-positive subsets. Co-occurrence clustering excluded repertoires with fewer than 30,000 or more than 120,000 public chains, plus five with anomalous nucleotide sharing. In its TCRdb copy, this immuneACCESS table keeps in-frame sequences only and misses some clones. Where compared with another copy, unresolved V genes explain less than half of these, and the others have no known cause. V and J calls and clone size follow that table, whereas D and trimming were derived from the DNA. This sample has 100,000 to 140,000 clones in its table, and roughly 82% of those were observed once. Approximately 2.6% of the sample goes to the ten largest clones.

What the work shows at the level of the full study, not this receptor alone: Linkage disequilibrium might explain the correlated functional status among segregating V segments, but an unknown experimental factor could not be excluded. A few of the identified cytomegalovirus-associated TCR beta chains were confirmed in vitro to be specific for cytomegalovirus antigens. In a later genetic analysis, fewer N-insertions in productive TCRs were reported among donors in an Asian-associated ancestry cluster than the roughly 700-donor mean. V-gene and J-gene trimming of TCR beta chains was associated with a missense DCLRE1C variant in a later genetic analysis, and the association was replicated in an independent cohort. In a later analysis, HLA-associated TCR beta chains showed more clonal expansion and lower generation probabilities than non-associated chains that were equally common. Across donors, most TCR sequences were observed very rarely, whereas some public TCRs were present in many individuals. In a later analysis, about 17,000 TCR beta sequences were associated with specific HLA alleles at a false discovery rate of 0.05. In the study, some 160 TCR beta chains were listed as associated with cytomegalovirus. In this cohort, only TCR beta chains were sequenced, and detectable features were limited by the absence of alpha or paired-chain data. In a later analysis, TCR association rates were found to vary across HLA loci, with the most associated TCRs seen for DRB1 alleles and the fewest for HLA-C alleles. According to a later analysis, parvovirus B19, influenza, CMV and Epstein-Barr virus appeared linked to several top co-occurrence clusters. Cytomegalovirus status was reported to be diagnosed by the classifier with high specificity and sensitivity in both the original and validation cohorts. The presence/absence analyses assumed that sequencing depth was roughly uniform across donors, and that assumption may not be true. When HLA alleles, especially DR and DQ, strongly co-occurred, attributing TCR associations to individual alleles was difficult. In an earlier analysis of under 600 of the donors, most TCR beta V segments were observed in productive rearrangements about 90% or about 30% of the time, broadly matching IMGT annotations. Because counts were too low, about 18 rarely observed V segments, including chromosome 9 orphons, were excluded from the earlier analysis of some 540 of the donors. CMV serostatus was the only immune exposure information available for the cohort. Because HLA typing was unavailable for some donors at each locus, only the typed subset was used in association tests. A cluster of highly shared sequence variants was judged likely to be a technical artifact of the sequencing pipeline. According to a later analysis, most CMV-associated TCR beta chains appeared to be HLA-restricted, and the HLA associations seemed to be driven largely by CMV exposure. Because the 87-base-pair reads could not distinguish some IMGT-functional V segments, including TRBV6-2 and TRBV6-3, those segments were excluded. The authors suggested that the approach could potentially be generalized to other disease states and immunological phenotypes. A further reported finding was that TCR beta sequences accurately predicted the HLA-A and HLA-B alleles for most subjects in the first cohort.

The chain couples TRBV15 to TRBJ2-7, and perhaps TRBD2 as D gene, on 6 matching bases. The receptor's source is a man aged 25 to 45 in good health and CMV-seropositive. The sample comprised PBMCs. CDR3 protein: CATSRDVAAGYEQYF. The DNA sequence is TGTGCCACCAGCAGAGATGTAGCGGCGGGCTACGAGCAGTACTTC.